This TCR beta chain was obtained from a study of T cells in Graves' hyperthyroidism and ophthalmopathy. About this clonotype: Its matching antigen is unknown.

Using RNA transcripts as the source, TCR beta CDR3 regions were amplified. Researchers ran a first-round RT-PCR on the TCR CDR3 using the HTBI primer set. TCRdb reanalysed the multiplex PCR reads using MiXCR and keeps one entry per CDR3 protein. The repertoire has 300,000 to 450,000 distinct CDR3 sequences, roughly 17% of them found once; the top ten carry roughly 35%. Hyperthyroidism, newly diagnosed and lasting under 2 months, affected patients aged 18 to 65. The study left out patients who had uncontrolled infection, other autoimmune disease, pregnancy or lactation. Study-level results: Model output signaled ophthalmopathy a median roughly 6 months ahead of onset. Within blood appeared most thyroid clonotypes that had expanded above 0.001.

Trimming pared 4 bases from V and 0 bases from J, leaving 10 bases between. The CDR3 loop spans 15 amino acids. Germline V gene lookup returns CDR1 MNHEY and CDR2 SMNVEV (reference sequence). The rearrangement joins TRBV27 to TRBJ1-3; D is unresolved. The source of this sequence is a woman aged 30 to 39 with Graves' hyperthyroidism that later progressed to Graves' ophthalmopathy. What was sequenced was blood. The CDR3 DNA reads as TGTGCCAGCAGTTCCGACGGCGGCTCTGGAAACACCATATATTTT. As protein: CASSSDGGSGNTIYF.